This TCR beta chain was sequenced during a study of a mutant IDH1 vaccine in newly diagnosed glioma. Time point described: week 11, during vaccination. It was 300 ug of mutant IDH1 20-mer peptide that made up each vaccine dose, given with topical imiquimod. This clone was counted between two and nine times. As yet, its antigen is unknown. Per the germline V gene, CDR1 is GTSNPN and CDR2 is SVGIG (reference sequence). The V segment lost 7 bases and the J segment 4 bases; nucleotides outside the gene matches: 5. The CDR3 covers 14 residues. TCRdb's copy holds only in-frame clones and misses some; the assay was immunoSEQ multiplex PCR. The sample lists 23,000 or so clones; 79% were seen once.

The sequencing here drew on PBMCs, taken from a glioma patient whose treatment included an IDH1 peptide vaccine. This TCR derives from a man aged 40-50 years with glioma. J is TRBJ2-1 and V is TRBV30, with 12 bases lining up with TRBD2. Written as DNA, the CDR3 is TGTGCCTCTTCAGGGACTAGCGGGTACAATGAGCAGTTCTTC. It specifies CASSGTSGYNEQFF.